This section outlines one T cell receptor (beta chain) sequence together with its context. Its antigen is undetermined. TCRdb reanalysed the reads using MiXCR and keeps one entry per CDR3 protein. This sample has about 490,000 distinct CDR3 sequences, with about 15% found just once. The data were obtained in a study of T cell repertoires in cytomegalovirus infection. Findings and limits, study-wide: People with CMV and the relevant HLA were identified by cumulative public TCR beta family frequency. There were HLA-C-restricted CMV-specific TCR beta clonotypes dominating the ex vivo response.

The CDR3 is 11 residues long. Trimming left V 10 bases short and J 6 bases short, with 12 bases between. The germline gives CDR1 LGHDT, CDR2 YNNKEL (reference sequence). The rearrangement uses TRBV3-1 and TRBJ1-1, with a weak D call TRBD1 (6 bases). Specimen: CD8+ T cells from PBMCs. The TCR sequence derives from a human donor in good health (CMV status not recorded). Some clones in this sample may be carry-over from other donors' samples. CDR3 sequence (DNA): TGTGCCACCAGGGGAAGGGCTGAAGCTTTCTTT. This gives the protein CATRGRAEAFF.